The clone carrying this TCR beta chain was seen more than once but under ten times. Its specificity is unknown. The CDR3 is made up of 16 amino acids. Trimming removed 2 bases from V and 2 bases from J, with 15 bases in between. From germline, CDR1 is LNHNV and CDR2 YYDKDF (reference sequence). The PCR had 60 Vbeta and 13 Jbeta primers. Profiled with immunoSEQ multiplex PCR; TCRdb holds only in-frame clones, not every one. The sample holds roughly 110,000 clones, more than 70% seen once. These data belong to a study of cytomegalovirus exposure and HLA in healthy donors. General observations from the study: Most of the CMV-associated TCR beta chains (in a later analysis) appeared to be HLA-restricted.

Material: PBMCs. This chain connects TRBV15 to TRBJ2-5; D is perhaps TRBD2 (6 bases). This TCR came from a man aged 40-55 years in good health and CMV-seronegative. The CDR3: CATSRPSWRGQETQYF. Written as DNA, the CDR3 is TGTGCCACCAGCAGACCGTCCTGGCGGGGTCAAGAGACCCAGTACTTC.